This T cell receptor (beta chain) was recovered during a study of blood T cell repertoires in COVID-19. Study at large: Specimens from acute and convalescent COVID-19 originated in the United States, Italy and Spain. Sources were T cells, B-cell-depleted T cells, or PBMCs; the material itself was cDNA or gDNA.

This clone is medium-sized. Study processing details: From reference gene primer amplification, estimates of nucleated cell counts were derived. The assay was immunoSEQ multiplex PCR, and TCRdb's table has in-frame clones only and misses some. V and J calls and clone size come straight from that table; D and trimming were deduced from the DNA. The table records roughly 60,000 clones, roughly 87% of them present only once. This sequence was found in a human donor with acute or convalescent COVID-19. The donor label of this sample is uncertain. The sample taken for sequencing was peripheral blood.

Here the CDR3 reads CASNNQAYEQYF. The CDR3 coding sequence is TGTGCCAGCAACAACCAAGCCTACGAGCAGTACTTC. This sequence joins TRBV2 and TRBJ2-7, with no clear D. V dropped 7 bases and J dropped 2 bases, with 9 bases sitting between them. Germline V CDR1 and CDR2: SNHLY, FYNNEI. This CDR3 is built from 12 residues.